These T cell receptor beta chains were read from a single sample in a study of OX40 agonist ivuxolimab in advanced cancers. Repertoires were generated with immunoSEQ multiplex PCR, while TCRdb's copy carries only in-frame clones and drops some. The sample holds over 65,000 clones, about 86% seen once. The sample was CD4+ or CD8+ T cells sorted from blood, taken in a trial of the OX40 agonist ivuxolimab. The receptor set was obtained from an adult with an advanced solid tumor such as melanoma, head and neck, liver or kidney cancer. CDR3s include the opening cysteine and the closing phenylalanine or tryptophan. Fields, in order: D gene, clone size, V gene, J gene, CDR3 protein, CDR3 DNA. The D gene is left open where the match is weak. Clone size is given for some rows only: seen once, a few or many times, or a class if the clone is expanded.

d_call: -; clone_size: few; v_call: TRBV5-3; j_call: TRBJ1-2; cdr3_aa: CARSHPAQGNYGYTF; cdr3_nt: TGTGCCAGAAGCCACCCCGCTCAGGGAAACTATGGCTACACCTTC
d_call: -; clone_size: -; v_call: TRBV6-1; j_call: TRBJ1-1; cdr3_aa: CASSLEVGTEAFF; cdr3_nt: TGTGCCAGCAGCCTCGAGGTTGGTACTGAAGCTTTCTTT
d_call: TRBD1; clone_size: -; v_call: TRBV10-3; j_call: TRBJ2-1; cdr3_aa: CAISDAGTGANEQFF; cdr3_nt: TGTGCCATCAGTGATGCCGGGACAGGGGCCAATGAGCAGTTCTTC
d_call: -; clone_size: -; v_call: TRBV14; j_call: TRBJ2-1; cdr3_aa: CASAPSYYNEQFF; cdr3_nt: TGTGCCAGCGCCCCGTCGTACTACAATGAGCAGTTCTTC
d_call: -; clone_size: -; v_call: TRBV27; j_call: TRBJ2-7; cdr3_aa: CASSLFPGDSYEQYF; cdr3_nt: TGTGCCAGCAGTTTATTCCCGGGGGACTCCTACGAGCAGTACTTC
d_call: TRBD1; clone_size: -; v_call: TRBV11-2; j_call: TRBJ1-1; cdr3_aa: CASSLRQGATEAFF; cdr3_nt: TGTGCCAGCAGCTTAAGGCAGGGGGCCACTGAAGCTTTCTTT
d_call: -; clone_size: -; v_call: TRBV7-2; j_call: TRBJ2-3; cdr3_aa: CASSRQHSTDTQYF; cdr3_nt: TGTGCCAGCAGCCGACAGCACAGCACAGATACGCAGTATTTT
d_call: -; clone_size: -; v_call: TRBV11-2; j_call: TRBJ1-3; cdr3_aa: CASSRGSSGNTIYF; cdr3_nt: TGTGCCAGCAGCCGGGGGAGCTCTGGAAACACCATATATTTT
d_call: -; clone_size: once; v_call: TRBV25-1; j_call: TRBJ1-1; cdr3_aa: CASSWVKSTEAFF; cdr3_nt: TGTGCCAGCAGTTGGGTAAAGAGCACTGAAGCTTTCTTT
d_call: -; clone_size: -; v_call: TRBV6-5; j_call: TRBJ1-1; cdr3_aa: CASSYGGQGGTEAFF; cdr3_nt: TGTGCCAGCAGTTACGGGGGCCAAGGGGGCACTGAAGCTTTCTTT
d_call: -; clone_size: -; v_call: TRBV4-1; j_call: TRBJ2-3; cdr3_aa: CASSHYTGTTTDTQYF; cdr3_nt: TGCGCCAGCAGCCACTATACGGGGACCACCACAGATACGCAGTATTTT
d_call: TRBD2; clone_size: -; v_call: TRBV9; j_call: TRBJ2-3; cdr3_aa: CASSVGMGRGTTDTQYF; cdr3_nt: TGTGCCAGCAGCGTAGGGATGGGGCGGGGGACCACAGATACGCAGTATTTT
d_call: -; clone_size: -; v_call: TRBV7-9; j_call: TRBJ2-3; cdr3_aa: CASTLLGDTQYF; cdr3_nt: TGTGCCAGCACCCTTCTGGGGGATACGCAGTATTTT
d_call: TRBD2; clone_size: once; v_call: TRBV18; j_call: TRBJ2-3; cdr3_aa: CASSPTTAGEGSTDTQYF; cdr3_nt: TGTGCCAGCTCACCTACGACAGCGGGGGAGGGAAGCACAGATACGCAGTATTTT
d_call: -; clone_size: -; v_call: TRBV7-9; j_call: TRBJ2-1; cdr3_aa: CASSWTVANNEQFF; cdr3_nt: TGTGCCAGCAGCTGGACGGTTGCGAACAATGAGCAGTTCTTC
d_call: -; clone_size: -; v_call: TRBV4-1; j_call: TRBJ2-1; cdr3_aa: CASRNGGYNEQFF; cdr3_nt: TGCGCCAGTAGGAACGGGGGCTACAATGAGCAGTTCTTC
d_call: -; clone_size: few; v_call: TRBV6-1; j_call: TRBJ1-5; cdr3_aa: CASSDWGQPQHF; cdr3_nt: TGTGCCAGCAGTGATTGGGGTCAGCCCCAGCATTTT
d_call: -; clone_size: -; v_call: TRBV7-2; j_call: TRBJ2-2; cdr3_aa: CASKTKLGETGELFF; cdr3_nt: TGTGCCAGCAAAACGAAGCTGGGGGAGACCGGGGAGCTGTTTTTT
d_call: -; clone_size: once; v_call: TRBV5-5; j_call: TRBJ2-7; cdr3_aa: CASSLQGSDLEQYF; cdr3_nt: TGTGCCAGCAGCTTGCAGGGGTCAGATCTCGAGCAGTACTTC